This T cell receptor beta chain derives from a study of cytomegalovirus exposure and HLA in healthy donors. Libraries were prepared by immunoSEQ multiplex PCR; TCRdb keeps only in-frame clonotypes and omits some of them. The sample has under 200,000 clones; about 81% are singletons. Material: PBMCs. The receptor's source is a woman under 40 in good health and CMV-seronegative.

The CDR3, as DNA: TGTGCCAGCAGCCACGGTCGTCTTGTGTCCCAAGAGACCCAGTACTTC. It translates to CASSHGRLVSQETQYF. The genes are TRBV7-7 and TRBJ2-5; D remains unclear. Trimming cost V 5 bases and J 1 base, with 17 bases left between them. In germline, CDR1 is SSHAT, CDR2 FNYEAQ (reference sequence). The CDR3 length is 16 residues.